The clone carrying this TCR beta chain has more than one count but fewer than ten. Method: immunoSEQ multiplex PCR; TCRdb's copy keeps in-frame clones and lacks some. The table includes around 140,000 clones, approximately 92% detected once. These data originate in a study of control samples from healthy donors and cancer patients. The CDR3 sequence is 15 residues long. Looked up from germline, CDR1 is SGHRS and CDR2 is YFSETQ. The V end was cut by 6 bases, the J end by 4 bases, with 19 bases between. The sample taken for sequencing was blood. This clonotype was sampled from a woman between 50 and 59 years old in good health. The chain carries TRBV5-1 and TRBJ1-2, with D perhaps matching TRBD1 (6 bases). In DNA form, the CDR3 reads TGCGCCAGCAAACCGGGGGGCGGGGGGATCTATGGCTACACCTTC. Amino acid sequence: CASKPGGGGIYGYTF. Using reference TRBV5-1 and TRBJ1-2 for the parts outside the CDR3, the full variable domain is KAGVTQTPRYLIKTRGQQVTLSCSPISGHRSVSWYQQTPGQGLQFLFEYFSETQRNKGNFPGRFSGRQFSNSRSEMNVSTLELGDSALYLCASKPGGGGIYGYTFGSGTRLTVV.